This T cell receptor (beta chain) is from a study of T cells in Graves' hyperthyroidism and ophthalmopathy. Study observations and caveats: The blood repertoire included most of the expanded thyroid clonotypes above 0.001.

Criteria for exclusion of patients were uncontrolled infection, other autoimmune disease, pregnancy or lactation. Per the germline V gene, CDR1 is DFQATT and CDR2 is SNEGSKA (reference sequence). The CDR3 has 13 amino acids. V was trimmed by 6 bases and J by 5 bases, leaving 16 bases between them. Regarding this clonotype: Its target is unknown.

TCR beta CDR3 sequences were amplified from RNA transcripts. TCR CDR3 regions were first amplified by RT-PCR with HTBI primers. TCRdb re-derived calls from the multiplex PCR reads in MiXCR, one entry per CDR3 protein. Of about 570,000 distinct CDR3 sequences listed, just over 45% are singletons. This receptor was obtained from an adult woman with Graves' disease, either hyperthyroidism or ophthalmopathy (not recorded which). J is TRBJ1-1 and V is TRBV20-1; the D gene is possibly TRBD1 (6 bases). The sample taken for sequencing was peripheral blood or thyroid tissue (not recorded which). CDR3 sequence: CSAKGGSRTEAFF. Here the CDR3 DNA reads TGCAGTGCGAAGGGGGGAAGTAGGACTGAAGCTTTCTTT.